This T cell receptor (beta chain) was profiled in a study of blood T cell repertoires in COVID-19. Study in general: Acute and convalescent COVID-19 samples came from the United States, Italy and Spain. Nucleic acid was either cDNA or gDNA, and it came from T cells, B-cell-depleted T cells, or PBMCs.

Authors' data handling: Estimation of nucleated cell counts relied on the amplification of reference gene primers. Data came from immunoSEQ multiplex PCR; TCRdb stores just in-frame clones and leaves some out. Clone size and the V and J calls come from that table; the DNA yielded D and trimming. The sample yields some 65,000 clones, 65% to 90% seen once. This CDR3 is built from 14 residues. V shed 4 bases and J shed 5 bases, with 9 bases lying between them. Germline V gene data show CDR1 as KGHSH and CDR2 as LQKENI. The V and J genes are TRBV18 and TRBJ1-6; no definite D call. Sequenced material: peripheral blood. The origin of this receptor is a man aged 80 or over with acute or convalescent COVID-19. The CDR3 coding sequence is TGTGCCAGCTCACAACATAAGAATAATTCACCCCTCCACTTT. This gives the protein CASSQHKNNSPLHF.